This TCR beta chain was captured in a study of CD8 T cells in Susac syndrome. This CDR3 region has 15 residues. CDR1 PRHDT and CDR2 FYEKMQ come from the germline V gene (reference sequence). Trimming took off 1 base at V and 2 bases at J, with 10 bases between the two ends. TEMRA cells were FACS-enriched, and CD8+ and CD4+ T cells were isolated negatively. Random hexamers primed reverse transcription of about 0.45 to 1 ug RNA. One entry per CDR3 protein results from TCRdb running MiXCR on the immunoSEQ multiplex PCR reads. This table has about 300,000 distinct CDR3 sequences, around nine tenths appearing once.

The rearrangement links TRBV13 to TRBJ2-3, with a weak D call TRBD2 (5 bases). Material: CD8+ T cells from PBMCs. This sequence was found in a human donor with multiple sclerosis. CDR3 sequence reads: CASSLAPEATDTQYF. The DNA for the CDR3 is TGTGCCAGCAGCTTAGCTCCGGAGGCCACAGATACGCAGTATTTT.